Listed below are T cell receptor beta chains from one sample, sequenced in a study of radiotherapy plus CTLA-4 blockade in lung cancer. The data were produced by immunoSEQ multiplex PCR, yet TCRdb's version contains in-frame clones alone and is incomplete. The sample contains roughly 86,000 clones, around four fifths of which appear only once. The sample here was peripheral blood, taken from a patient treated with radiotherapy plus ipilimumab. The source is a human donor with non-small cell lung cancer who had stable disease on radiotherapy plus ipilimumab. Both conserved end residues are part of each CDR3. The D gene is left open where the match is weak. Clone sizes are given selectively: once, few, many, or a class where the clone is expanded.

clone_size | d_call | j_call | v_call | cdr3_aa | cdr3_nt
. | . | TRBJ1-6 | TRBV6-1 | CASSEGVAVDSYNSPLHF | TGTGCCAGCAGTGAAGGGGTGGCAGTCGACTCCTATAATTCACCCCTCCACTTT
. | . | TRBJ2-7 | TRBV21-1 | CASSKEDRVIDHEQYF | TGTGCCAGCAGCAAAGAGGACAGGGTAATCGACCACGAGCAGTACTTC
. | TRBD1 | TRBJ2-3 | TRBV28 | CASSFQTGLGTDTQYF | TGTGCCAGCAGTTTCCAGACAGGGCTGGGAACAGATACGCAGTATTTT
. | TRBD1 | TRBJ1-2 | TRBV15 | CATSRRDRGRGYTF | TGTGCCACCAGCAGACGGGACAGGGGCCGGGGCTACACCTTC
few | TRBD2 | TRBJ2-2 | TRBV10-2 | CASSESTQGSGGAHGELFF | TGCGCCAGCAGTGAGTCGACTCAGGGTAGCGGGGGCGCTCACGGGGAGCTGTTTTTT
few | . | TRBJ2-7 | TRBV14 | CASSQTSFEQYF | TGTGCCAGCAGCCAAACATCCTTCGAGCAGTACTTC
. | TRBD2 | TRBJ2-3 | TRBV7-9 | CASSLRAAGGPTDTQYF | TGTGCCAGCAGCTTAAGAGCGGCGGGGGGTCCCACAGATACGCAGTATTTT
few | . | TRBJ1-3 | TRBV10-2 | CASSDRAISGNTIYF | TGCGCCAGCAGTGATCGGGCCATCTCTGGAAACACCATATATTTT
. | . | TRBJ2-1 | TRBV27 | CASSLYLGSYNEQFF | TGTGCCAGCAGTTTGTACCTTGGCTCCTACAATGAGCAGTTCTTC
. | . | TRBJ1-6 | TRBV5-1 | CASSTSGPYNSPLHF | TGCGCCAGCAGCACATCGGGGCCCTATAATTCACCCCTCCACTTT
. | TRBD2 | TRBJ2-1 | TRBV28 | CASSRGLAGNNEQFF | TGTGCCAGCAGCCGCGGACTAGCGGGGAACAATGAGCAGTTCTTC
. | TRBD1 | TRBJ1-4 | TRBV18 | CASSPGTGATEKLFF | TGTGCCAGCTCACCAGGGACAGGGGCTACTGAAAAACTGTTTTTT
. | . | TRBJ1-4 | TRBV2 | CASRPDIVEEKLFF | TGTGCCAGCAGACCGGACATCGTCGAGGAAAAACTGTTTTTT
. | . | TRBJ2-3 | TRBV7-9 | CASSPLDTQYF | TGTGCCAGCAGCCCCCTAGATACGCAGTATTTT